This T cell receptor (beta chain) emerged from a study of T cells after yellow fever vaccination. This clonotype was counted at least ten times. TCRdb re-analysed the 5' RACE reads in MiXCR, keeping a single row per CDR3 protein. The repertoire holds roughly 74,000 distinct CDR3 sequences, with approximately 7% as singletons. V gave up 3 bases and J gave up 12 bases, with 17 bases separating them. The length of the CDR3 is 13 residues. The germline CDR1 and CDR2 sequences are SEHNR and FQNEAQ (reference sequence). This receptor was obtained from a man aged 18 to 29 who received the YFV17D yellow fever vaccine. The sample consisted of CD8+ T cells sorted from PBMCs, taken about 5 days after the first yellow fever vaccination. This sequence joins TRBV7-9 and TRBJ1-2; D perhaps matches TRBD1 (6 bases). CDR3: CASSLGDMLDDTF. CDR3 DNA sequence: TGTGCCAGCAGCTTGGGGGACATGTTGGACGACACCTTC.